The present T cell receptor (beta chain) was sequenced within a study of blood T cell repertoires in COVID-19. Across the whole study: Specimens from acute and convalescent COVID-19 originated in the United States, Italy and Spain. T cells, B-cell-depleted T cells, or PBMCs supplied cDNA or gDNA.

V lost 4 bases to trimming and J lost 2 bases; unmatched junction nucleotides: 3. Germline V lookup: CDR1 SQVTM, CDR2 ANQGSEA. The CDR3 runs to 13 residues. In the original processing: It was from reference gene primer amplification that nucleated cell counts were estimated. Method: immunoSEQ multiplex PCR; TCRdb's copy keeps in-frame clones and lacks some. V and J calls and clone size come straight from that table; D and trimming were deduced from the DNA. The table shows hundreds of thousands of clones, with about 85% occurring only once. This rearrangement joins TRBV29-1 to TRBJ2-3; TRBD1 aligns across 7 bases. The sequence was collected from a human donor in a cohort sampled during active COVID-19. Sequencing was performed on peripheral blood. The CDR3 nucleotides are TGCAGCGTTGGTGGGACAGTCACAGATACGCAGTATTTT. This gives the protein CSVGGTVTDTQYF.